This section outlines one T cell receptor beta chain sequence together with its context. This entry is derived from a study of cytomegalovirus exposure and HLA in healthy donors. CDR1 and CDR2 from the germline V gene are MNHEY and SVGAGI. The CDR3 is 13 residues long. V was shortened by 7 bases and J by 1 base, with 11 bases between the two germline ends. Amplification used 60 Vbeta primers and 13 Jbeta primers. The table came from immunoSEQ multiplex PCR; TCRdb's copy has only in-frame clones and leaves some out. This table holds about 99,000 clones, 70% to 80% found once. This rearrangement joins TRBV6-5 to TRBJ2-7; the D gene is possibly TRBD2 (6 bases). The sequence came from a middle-aged man in good health and CMV-seronegative. Input material: PBMCs. The chain's CDR3 is CASTPGLSYEQYF. For the CDR3, the DNA is TGTGCCAGCACCCCGGGACTTTCCTACGAGCAGTACTTC.